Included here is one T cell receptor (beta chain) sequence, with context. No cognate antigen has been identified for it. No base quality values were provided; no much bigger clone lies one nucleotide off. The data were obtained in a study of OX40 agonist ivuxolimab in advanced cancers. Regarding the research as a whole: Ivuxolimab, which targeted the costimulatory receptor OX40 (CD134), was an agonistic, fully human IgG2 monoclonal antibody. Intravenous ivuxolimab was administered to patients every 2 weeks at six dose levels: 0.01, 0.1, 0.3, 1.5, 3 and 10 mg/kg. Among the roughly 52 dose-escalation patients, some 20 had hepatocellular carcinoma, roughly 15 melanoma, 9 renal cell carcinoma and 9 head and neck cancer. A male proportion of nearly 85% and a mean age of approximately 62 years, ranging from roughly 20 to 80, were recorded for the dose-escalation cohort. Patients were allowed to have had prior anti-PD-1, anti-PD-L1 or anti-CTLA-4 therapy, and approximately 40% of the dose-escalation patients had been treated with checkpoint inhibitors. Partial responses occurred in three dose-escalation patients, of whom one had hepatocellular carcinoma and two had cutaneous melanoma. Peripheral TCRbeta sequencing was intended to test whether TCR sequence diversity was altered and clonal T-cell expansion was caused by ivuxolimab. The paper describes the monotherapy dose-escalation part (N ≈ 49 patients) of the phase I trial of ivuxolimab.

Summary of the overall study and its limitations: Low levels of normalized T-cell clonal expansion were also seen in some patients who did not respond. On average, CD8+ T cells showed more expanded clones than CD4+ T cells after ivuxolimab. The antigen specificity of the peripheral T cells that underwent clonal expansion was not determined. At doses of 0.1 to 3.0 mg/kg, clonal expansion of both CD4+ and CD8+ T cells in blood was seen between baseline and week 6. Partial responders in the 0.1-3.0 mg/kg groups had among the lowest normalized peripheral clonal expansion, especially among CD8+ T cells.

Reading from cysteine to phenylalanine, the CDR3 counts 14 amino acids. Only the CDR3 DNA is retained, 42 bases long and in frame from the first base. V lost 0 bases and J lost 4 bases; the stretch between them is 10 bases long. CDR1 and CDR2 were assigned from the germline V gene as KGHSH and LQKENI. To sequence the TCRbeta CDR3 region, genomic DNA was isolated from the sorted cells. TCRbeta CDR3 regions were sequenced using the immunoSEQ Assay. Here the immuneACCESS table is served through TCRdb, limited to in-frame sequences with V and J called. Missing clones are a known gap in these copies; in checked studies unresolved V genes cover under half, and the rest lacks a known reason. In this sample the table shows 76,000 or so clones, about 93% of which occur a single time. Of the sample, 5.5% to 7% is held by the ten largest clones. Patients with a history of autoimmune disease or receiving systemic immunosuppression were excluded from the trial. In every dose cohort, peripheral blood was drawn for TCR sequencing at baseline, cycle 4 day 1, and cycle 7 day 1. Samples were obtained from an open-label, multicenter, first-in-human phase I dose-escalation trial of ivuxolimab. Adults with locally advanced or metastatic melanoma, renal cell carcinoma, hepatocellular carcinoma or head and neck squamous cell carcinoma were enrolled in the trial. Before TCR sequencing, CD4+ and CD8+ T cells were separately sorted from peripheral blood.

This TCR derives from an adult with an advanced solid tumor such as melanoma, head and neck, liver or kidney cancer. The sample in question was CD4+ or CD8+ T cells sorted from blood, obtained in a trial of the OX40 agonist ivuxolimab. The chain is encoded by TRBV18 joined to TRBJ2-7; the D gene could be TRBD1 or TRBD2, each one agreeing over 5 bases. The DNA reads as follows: TGTGCCAGCTCACCACCGGGGGATCGGTACGAGCAGTACTTC. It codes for CASSPPGDRYEQYF.